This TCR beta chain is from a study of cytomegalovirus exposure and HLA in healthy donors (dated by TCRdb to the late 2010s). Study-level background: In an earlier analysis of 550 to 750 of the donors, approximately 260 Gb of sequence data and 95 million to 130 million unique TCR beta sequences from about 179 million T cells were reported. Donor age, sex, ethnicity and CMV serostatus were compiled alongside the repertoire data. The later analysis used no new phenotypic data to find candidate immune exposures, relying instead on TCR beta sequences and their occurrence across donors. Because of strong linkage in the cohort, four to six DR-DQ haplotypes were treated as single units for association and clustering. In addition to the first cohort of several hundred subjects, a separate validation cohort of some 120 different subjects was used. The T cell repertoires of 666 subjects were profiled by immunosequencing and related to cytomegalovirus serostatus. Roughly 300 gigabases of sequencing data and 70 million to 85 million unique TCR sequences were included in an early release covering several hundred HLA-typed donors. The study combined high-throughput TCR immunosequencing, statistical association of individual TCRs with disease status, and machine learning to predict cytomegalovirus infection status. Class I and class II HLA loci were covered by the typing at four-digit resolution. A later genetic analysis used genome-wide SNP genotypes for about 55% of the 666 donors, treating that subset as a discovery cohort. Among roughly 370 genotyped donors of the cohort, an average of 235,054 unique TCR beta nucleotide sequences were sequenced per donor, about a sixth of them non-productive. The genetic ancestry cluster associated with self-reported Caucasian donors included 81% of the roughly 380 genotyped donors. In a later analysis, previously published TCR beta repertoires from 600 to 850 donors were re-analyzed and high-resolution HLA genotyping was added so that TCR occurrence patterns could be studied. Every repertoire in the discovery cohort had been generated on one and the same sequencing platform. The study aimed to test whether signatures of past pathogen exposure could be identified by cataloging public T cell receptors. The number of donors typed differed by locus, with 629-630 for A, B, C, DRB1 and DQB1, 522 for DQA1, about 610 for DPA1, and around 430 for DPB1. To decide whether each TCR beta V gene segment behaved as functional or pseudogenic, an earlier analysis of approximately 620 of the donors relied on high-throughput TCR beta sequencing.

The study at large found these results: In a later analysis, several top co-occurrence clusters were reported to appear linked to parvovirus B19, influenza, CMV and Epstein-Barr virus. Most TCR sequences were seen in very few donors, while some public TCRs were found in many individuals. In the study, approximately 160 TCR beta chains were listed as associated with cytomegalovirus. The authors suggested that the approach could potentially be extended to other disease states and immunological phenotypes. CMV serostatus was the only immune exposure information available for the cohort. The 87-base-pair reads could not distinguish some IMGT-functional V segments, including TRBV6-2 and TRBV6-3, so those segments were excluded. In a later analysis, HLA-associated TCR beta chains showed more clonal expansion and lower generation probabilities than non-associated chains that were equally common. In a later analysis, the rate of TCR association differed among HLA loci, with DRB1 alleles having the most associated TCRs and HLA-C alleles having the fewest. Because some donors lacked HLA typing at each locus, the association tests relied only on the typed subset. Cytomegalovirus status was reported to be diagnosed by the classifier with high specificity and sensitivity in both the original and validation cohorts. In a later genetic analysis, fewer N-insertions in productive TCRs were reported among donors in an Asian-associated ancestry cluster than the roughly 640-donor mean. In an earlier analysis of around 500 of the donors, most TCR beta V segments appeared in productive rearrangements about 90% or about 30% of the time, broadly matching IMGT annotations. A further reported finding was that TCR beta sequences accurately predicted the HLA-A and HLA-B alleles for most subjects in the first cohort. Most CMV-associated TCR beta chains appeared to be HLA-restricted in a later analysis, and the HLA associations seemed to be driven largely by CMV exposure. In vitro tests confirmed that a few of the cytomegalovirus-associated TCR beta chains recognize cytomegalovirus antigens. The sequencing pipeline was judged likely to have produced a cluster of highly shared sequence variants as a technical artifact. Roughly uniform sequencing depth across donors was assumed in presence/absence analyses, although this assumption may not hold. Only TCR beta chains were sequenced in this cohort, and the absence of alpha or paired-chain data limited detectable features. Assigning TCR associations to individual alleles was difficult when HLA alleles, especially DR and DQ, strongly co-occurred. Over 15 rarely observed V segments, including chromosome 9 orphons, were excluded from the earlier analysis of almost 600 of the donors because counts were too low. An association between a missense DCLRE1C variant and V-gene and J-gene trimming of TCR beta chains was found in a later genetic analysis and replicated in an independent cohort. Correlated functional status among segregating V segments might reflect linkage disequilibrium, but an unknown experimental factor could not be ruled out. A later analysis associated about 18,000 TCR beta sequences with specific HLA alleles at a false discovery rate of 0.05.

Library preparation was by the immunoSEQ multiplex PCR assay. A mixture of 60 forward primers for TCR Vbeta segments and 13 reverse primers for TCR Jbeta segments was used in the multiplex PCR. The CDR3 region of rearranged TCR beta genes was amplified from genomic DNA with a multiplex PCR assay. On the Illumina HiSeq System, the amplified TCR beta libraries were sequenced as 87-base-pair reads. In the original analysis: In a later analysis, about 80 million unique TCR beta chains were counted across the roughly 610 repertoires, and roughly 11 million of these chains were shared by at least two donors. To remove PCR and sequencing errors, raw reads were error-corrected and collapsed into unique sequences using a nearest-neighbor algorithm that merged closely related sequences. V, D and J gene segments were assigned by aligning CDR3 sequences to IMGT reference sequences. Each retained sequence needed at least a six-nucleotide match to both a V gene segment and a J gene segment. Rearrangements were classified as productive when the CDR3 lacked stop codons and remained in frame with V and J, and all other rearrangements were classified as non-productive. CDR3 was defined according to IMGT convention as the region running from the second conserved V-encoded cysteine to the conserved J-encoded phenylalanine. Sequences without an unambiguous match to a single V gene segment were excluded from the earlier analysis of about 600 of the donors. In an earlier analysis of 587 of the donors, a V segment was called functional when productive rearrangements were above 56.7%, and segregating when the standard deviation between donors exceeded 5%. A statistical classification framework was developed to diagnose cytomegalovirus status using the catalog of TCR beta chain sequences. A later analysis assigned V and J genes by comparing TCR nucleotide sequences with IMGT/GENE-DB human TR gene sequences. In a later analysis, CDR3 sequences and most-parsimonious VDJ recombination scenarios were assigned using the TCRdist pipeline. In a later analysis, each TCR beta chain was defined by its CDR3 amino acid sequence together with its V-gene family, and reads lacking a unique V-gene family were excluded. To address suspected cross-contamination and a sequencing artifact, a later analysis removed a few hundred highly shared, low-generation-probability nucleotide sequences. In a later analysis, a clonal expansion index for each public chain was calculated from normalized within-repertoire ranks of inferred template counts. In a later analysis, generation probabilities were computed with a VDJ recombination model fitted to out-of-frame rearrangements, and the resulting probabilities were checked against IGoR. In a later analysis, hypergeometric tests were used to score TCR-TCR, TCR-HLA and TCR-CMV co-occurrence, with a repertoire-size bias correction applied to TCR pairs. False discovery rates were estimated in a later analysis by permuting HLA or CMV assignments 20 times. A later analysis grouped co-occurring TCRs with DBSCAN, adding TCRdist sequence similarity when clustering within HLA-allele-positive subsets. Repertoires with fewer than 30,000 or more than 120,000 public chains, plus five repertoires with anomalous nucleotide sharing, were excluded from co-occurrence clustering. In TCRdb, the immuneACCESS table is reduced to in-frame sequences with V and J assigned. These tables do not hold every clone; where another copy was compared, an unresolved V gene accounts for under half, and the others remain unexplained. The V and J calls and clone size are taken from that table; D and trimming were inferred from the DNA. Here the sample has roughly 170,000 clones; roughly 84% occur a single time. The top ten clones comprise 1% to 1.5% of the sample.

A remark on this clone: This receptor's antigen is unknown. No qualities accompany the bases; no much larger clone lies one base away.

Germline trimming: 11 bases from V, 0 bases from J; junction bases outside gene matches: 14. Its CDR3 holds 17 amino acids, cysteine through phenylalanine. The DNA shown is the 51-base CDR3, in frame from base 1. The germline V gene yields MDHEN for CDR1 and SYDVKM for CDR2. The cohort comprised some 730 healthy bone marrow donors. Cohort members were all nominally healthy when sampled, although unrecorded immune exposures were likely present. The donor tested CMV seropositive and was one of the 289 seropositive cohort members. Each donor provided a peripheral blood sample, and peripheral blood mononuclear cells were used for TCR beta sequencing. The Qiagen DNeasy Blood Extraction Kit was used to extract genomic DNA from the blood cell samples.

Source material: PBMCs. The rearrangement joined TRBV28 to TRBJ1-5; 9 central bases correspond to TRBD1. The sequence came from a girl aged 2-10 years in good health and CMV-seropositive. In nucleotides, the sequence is TGTGCCTTATCACACGCGACAGGGGGTCTTAGCAATCAGCCCCAGCATTTT. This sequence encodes CALSHATGGLSNQPQHF.